Sequencing of this T cell receptor (beta chain) was carried out in a study of control samples from healthy donors and cancer patients. V trimming: 6 bases; J trimming: 4 bases; junction bases outside the gene matches: 10. Germline V lookup: CDR1 WSHSY, CDR2 SAAADI. This CDR3 has 16 amino acids. Sequencing was performed with immunoSEQ multiplex PCR; in TCRdb, only in-frame clones are kept and a portion is missing. This sample has about 77,000 clones, with around 92% found just once. This chain connects TRBV10-2 to TRBJ1-4; the match to TRBD1 covers 8 bases. Sequenced material: blood. This TCR was recovered from a woman aged 60-75 years in good health. The CDR3 here is CASSFSSGQDNEKLFF. The CDR3, as DNA: TGCGCCAGCAGCTTTAGCTCGGGACAGGATAATGAAAAACTGTTTTTT.